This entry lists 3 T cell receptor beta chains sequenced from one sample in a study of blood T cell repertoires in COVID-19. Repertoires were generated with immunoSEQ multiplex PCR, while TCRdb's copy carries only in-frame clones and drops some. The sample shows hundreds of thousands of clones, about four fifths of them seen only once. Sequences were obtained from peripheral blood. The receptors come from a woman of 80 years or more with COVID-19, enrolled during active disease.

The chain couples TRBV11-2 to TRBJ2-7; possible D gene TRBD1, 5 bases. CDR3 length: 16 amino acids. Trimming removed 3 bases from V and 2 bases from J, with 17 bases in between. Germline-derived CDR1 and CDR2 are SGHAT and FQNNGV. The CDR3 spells CASSFRLQGQTYEQYF. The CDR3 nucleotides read TGTGCCAGCAGCTTCCGCCTCCAGGGTCAAACCTACGAGCAGTACTTC.

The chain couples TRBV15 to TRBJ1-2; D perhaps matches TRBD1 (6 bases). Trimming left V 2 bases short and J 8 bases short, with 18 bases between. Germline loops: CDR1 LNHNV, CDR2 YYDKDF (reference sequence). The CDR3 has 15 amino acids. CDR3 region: CATSRFGQGMQGYTF. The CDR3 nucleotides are TGTGCCACCAGCAGATTTGGGCAGGGGATGCAAGGCTACACCTTC.

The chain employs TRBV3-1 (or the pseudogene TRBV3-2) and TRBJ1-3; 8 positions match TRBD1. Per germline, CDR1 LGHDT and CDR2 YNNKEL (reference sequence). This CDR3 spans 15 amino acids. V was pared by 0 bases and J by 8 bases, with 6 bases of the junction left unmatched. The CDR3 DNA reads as TGTGCCAGCAGCCAAGATCAAGGGACAGGACACACCATATATTTT. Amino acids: CASSQDQGTGHTIYF.